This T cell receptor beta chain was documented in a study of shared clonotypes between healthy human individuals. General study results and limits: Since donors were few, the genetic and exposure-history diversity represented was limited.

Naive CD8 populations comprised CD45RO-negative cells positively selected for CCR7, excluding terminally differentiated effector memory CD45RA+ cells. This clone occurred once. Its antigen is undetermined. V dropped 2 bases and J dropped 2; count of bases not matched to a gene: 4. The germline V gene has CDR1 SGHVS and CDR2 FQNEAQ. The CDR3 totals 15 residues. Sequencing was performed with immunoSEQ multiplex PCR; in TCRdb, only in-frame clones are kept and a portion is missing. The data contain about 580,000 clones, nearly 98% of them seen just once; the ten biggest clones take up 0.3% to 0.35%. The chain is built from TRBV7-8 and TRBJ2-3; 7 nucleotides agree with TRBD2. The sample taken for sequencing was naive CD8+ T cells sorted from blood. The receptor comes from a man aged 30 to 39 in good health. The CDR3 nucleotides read TGTGCCAGCAGCTTAAGTGGGGGGGACACAGATACGCAGTATTTT. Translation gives CASSLSGGDTDTQYF.